This TCR beta chain derives from a study of T cell clonality in common variable immunodeficiency. Study-wide points: Fewer TCRbeta clones were shared among CVID subjects than controls. Common variable immunodeficiency TCR beta sequences reportedly had fewer deletions and N-nucleotide insertions.

In its sample, this clone was seen many times. The antigen remains undetermined. Read data end 3 residues before the CDR3 end; the end is taken from the germline J gene. Diagnosis required reduced IgG, IgA and/or IgM with specific antibody deficiency. The V gene end was trimmed by 6 bases and the J gene end by 7 bases; junction bases not matched to a gene: 6. This CDR3 region has 14 residues. CVID and control samples used equivalent genomic DNA input. Here immunoSEQ multiplex PCR was the method, and the copy in TCRdb shows in-frame clones only, minus some. This sample carries approximately 16,000 clones, none of them present only once.

The sample consisted of peripheral blood mononuclear cells. The origin of this receptor is a human donor with common variable immunodeficiency. The rearrangement joins TRBV12-3 or TRBV12-4 to TRBJ1-6; 7 bases fit TRBD1. CDR3 in amino acids: CASRTGEKNSPLHF. The DNA read from the CDR3 is TGTGCCAGCAGAACAGGGGAAAAGAATTCACCC.